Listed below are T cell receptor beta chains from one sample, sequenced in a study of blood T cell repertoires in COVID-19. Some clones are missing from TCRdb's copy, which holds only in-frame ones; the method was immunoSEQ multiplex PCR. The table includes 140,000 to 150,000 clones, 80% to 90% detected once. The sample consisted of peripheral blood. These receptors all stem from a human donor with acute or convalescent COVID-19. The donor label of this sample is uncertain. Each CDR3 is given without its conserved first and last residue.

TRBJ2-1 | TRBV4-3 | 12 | ASSQVGGSNEQF
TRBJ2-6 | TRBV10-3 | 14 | ATTDRGGSGANVLT
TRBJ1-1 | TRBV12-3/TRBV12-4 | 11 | ASSYNNRGAAF
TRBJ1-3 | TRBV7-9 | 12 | ASSFGVSGNTIY
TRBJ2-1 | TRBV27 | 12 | ASSLSYTVNEQF
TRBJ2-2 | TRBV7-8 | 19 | ASSLALAERDVGSNTGELF
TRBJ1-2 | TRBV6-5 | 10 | ASTDGGYGYT
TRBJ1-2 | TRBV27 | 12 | ASSKIQGNYGYT
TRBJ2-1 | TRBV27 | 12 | ASSFGQANNEQF
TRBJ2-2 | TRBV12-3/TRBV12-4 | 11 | ASSRNSAGELF
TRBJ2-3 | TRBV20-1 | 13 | SASSSSGNTDTQY
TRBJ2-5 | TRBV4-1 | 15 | ASSRGDASGGQETQY
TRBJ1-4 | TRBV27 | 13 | ASRTITATNEKLF
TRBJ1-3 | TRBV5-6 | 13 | ASSYRGVSGNTIY
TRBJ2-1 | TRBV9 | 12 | ASSTRDYLHEQF
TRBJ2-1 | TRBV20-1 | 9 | SAEVVDEQF